Following are 21 T cell receptor beta chains from one sample sequenced in a study of human T cells and chemical hapten exposure. TCRdb re-derived calls from the 5' RACE reads in MiXCR, one entry per CDR3 protein. The sample has about 140,000 distinct CDR3 sequences, around 4% seen once. The authors' total RNA extraction used unfractionated whole blood. These receptors were taken from a female donor in good health.

This clonotype came up many times. This rearrangement joins TRBV7-2 to TRBJ2-7; D uncertain. The germline V gene encodes CDR1 SGHTA and CDR2 FQGNSA. This CDR3 contains 14 residues. Trimming removed 3 bases from V and 0 bases from J, with 9 bases in between. The CDR3 loop reads CASSFRASSYEQYF. CDR3 sequence (DNA): TGTGCCAGCAGCTTTCGAGCTAGCTCCTACGAGCAGTACTTC.

On this clonotype itself: A much more abundant neighbour one base away suggests this may be a read error. V is TRBV6-6 and J is TRBJ1-5; D is unresolved. The V gene lost 8 bases and the J gene lost 2 bases, with 10 bases spanning the gap. Germline V gene sequence: CDR1 MNHNY, CDR2 SVGAGI (reference sequence). The CDR3 extends over 13 amino acids. The CDR3 spells CASVNGRNQPQHF. For the CDR3, the DNA is TGTGCCAGCGTCAACGGGCGCAATCAGCCCCAGCATTTT.

This clonotype has ten or more counts. The chain has TRBV11-2 and TRBJ2-7; D assignment may be TRBD1 or TRBD2 (5 bases each). The CDR3 is 14 residues long. Germline V gene sequence: CDR1 SGHAT, CDR2 FQNNGV. With 6 bases removed from V and 2 bases from J, the gap between germline ends came to 14 bases. This CDR3 reads CASRRGFDPYEQYF. For the CDR3, the DNA is TGTGCCAGCAGACGGGGCTTTGACCCCTACGAGCAGTACTTC.

The CDR3, as DNA: TGCGCCAGCAGCTTGGAAGGCCGGGAGCTGTTTTTT. Residues: CASSLEGRELFF. This chain links TRBV5-1 with TRBJ2-2, with D unclear. Germline CDR1 reads SGHRS; CDR2 reads YFSETQ. The CDR3 is 12 amino acids. Trimming pared 0 bases from V and 9 bases from J, leaving 6 bases between.

This clonotype was observed a handful of times. The V and J genes are TRBV12-3 or TRBV12-4 and TRBJ1-1; 8 bases line up with TRBD1. V was clipped by 6 bases and J by 11 bases; unmatched bases: 8. The CDR3 has 12 residues. CDR3 nucleotides: TGTGCCAGCAGGGCAGGGGGCGGAGGGGCTTTCTTT. This translates into CASRAGGGGAFF.

This clonotype has a count of ten or more. V is TRBV7-2 and J is TRBJ1-5, with no clear D. Germline values: CDR1 SGHTA, CDR2 FQGNSA. V gave up 2 bases and J gave up 1 base, with 3 bases separating them. The CDR3 sequence is 13 residues long. The CDR3 bases are TGTGCCAGCAGCTTACAGAGCAATCAGCCCCAGCATTTT. Translation: CASSLQSNQPQHF.

Ten or more counts support this clonotype. This chain links TRBV2 with TRBJ2-7; D is unclear. Germline V gives CDR1 SNHLY, CDR2 FYNNEI. The CDR3 has 13 amino acids. V was shortened by 7 bases and J by 2 bases, with 12 bases between the two germline ends. CDR3 sequence (DNA): TGTGCCAGCAACGGAGCCAAGACCTACGAGCAGTACTTC. It is translated as CASNGAKTYEQYF. Using reference TRBV2 and TRBJ2-7 for the parts outside the CDR3, the full variable domain is EPEVTQTPSHQVTQMGQEVILRCVPISNHLYFYWYRQILGQKVEFLVSFYNNEISEKSEIFDDQFSVERPDGSNFTLKIRSTKLEDSAMYFCASNGAKTYEQYFGPGTRLTVT.

V gene TRBV5-1 combines with J gene TRBJ1-5; D call uncertain. The CDR3 is 13 amino acids. Trimming stripped 3 bases from V and 4 bases from J, with 8 bases between. From germline, CDR1 is SGHRS and CDR2 YFSETQ. CDR3 in amino acids: CASSWEGNQPQHF. The CDR3 DNA reads TGCGCCAGCAGCTGGGAAGGAAATCAGCCCCAGCATTTT.

This clonotype was seen many times. The chain joins TRBV18 to TRBJ2-3; D not resolved. V was trimmed by 3 bases and J by 3 bases, leaving 13 bases between them. Germline CDR1 is KGHSH and CDR2 is LQKENI. This CDR3 spans 15 amino acids. CDR3 sequence: CASSPIEGSTDTQYF. The CDR3 DNA sequence: TGTGCCAGCTCACCCATAGAAGGATCTACAGATACGCAGTATTTT.

The CDR3 DNA reads TGCAGTGCTAGAGATCCAGGGGTTAATGAAAAACTGTTTTTT. Amino acid sequence: CSARDPGVNEKLFF. The chain links TRBV20-1 to TRBJ1-4; tentative D call: TRBD1 (6 bases). Trimming took off 0 bases at V and 4 bases at J, with 9 bases between the two ends. CDR1 DFQATT and CDR2 SNEGSKA come from the germline V gene (reference sequence). The CDR3 is 14 amino acids.

This clonotype was recorded at least ten times. This rearrangement joins TRBV28 to TRBJ2-7, with D possibly being TRBD2 (6 bases). The V and J ends lost 5 bases and 5 bases respectively, with 13 bases between them. CDR1 and CDR2 from the germline V gene are MDHEN and SYDVKM. The CDR3 covers 13 residues. CDR3 sequence reads: CASSHPWGDEQYF. The CDR3 region has the DNA TGTGCCAGCAGTCACCCCTGGGGGGACGAGCAGTACTTC.

Ten or more counts support this clonotype. The chain couples TRBV6-5 to TRBJ1-2, with a weak D call TRBD1 (6 bases). From germline, CDR1 is MNHEY and CDR2 SVGAGI. This CDR3 contains 13 residues. V was pared by 6 bases and J by 7 bases, with 15 bases between. CDR3 nucleotides: TGTGCCAGCAGATTACACCCGACAGGTGGCTACACCTTC. As protein: CASRLHPTGGYTF.

The table lists this clonotype with many counts. This chain uses TRBV20-1 with TRBJ1-5, with unresolved D. Germline V lookup: CDR1 DFQATT, CDR2 SNEGSKA (reference sequence). This CDR3 is 14 amino acids long. V was trimmed by 3 bases and J by 0 bases, leaving 9 bases between them. The DNA of the CDR3 is TGCAGTGCTAGTTTTGGCTATAGCAATCAGCCCCAGCATTTT. Its protein product is CSASFGYSNQPQHF.

Only one count was recorded for this clonotype. A much larger clone lies a single base off, so this may be a read error. DNA for the CDR3: TGTGTCAGCAGCTTAGGAGTGAGCGTTGAGCAGTTCTTC. Its protein is CVSSLGVSVEQFF. This sequence joins TRBV7-8 and TRBJ2-1; D call uncertain. This CDR3 spans 13 amino acids. CDR1 and CDR2 (germline): SGHVS, FQNEAQ.

This clonotype was seen just once. This may stem from a read error, because a much larger clone lies one nucleotide away. The rearrangement joins TRBV7-2 to TRBJ2-7; 10 nucleotides line up with TRBD1. This CDR3 is 15 amino acids long. Germline CDR1 SGHTA, CDR2 FQGNSA. CDR3 in DNA: TGTGCCAGCAGCTCGAAGGGACAGGGGAATGGCGAGCAGTGCTTC. Encoded protein: CASSSKGQGNGEQCF.

This clonotype was counted a few times. This chain connects TRBV24-1 to TRBJ1-5; TRBD1 is a possible D gene (6 bases). Deletions cut 8 bases from V and 0 bases from J, with 10 bases between. Germline-derived CDR1 and CDR2 are KGHDR and SFDVKD. CDR3 length equals 14 residues. The CDR3 DNA sequence: TGTGCCACCACGGGGACATATAGCAATCAGCCCCAGCATTTT. Protein sequence: CATTGTYSNQPQHF.

Many counts were recorded for this clonotype. This sequence joins TRBV4-3 and TRBJ1-6, with a weak D call TRBD1 (5 bases). CDR1 is LGHNA, CDR2 YSLEER, per germline. This CDR3 spans 15 amino acids. V shed 2 bases and J shed 10 bases, with 15 bases lying between them. In DNA, the CDR3 is TGCGCCAGCAGCCAAAGATTGCGGGACCGCTCACCCCTCCACTTT. Amino acid sequence: CASSQRLRDRSPLHF.

This clonotype was recorded many times. The chain recombines TRBV7-9 with TRBJ1-1, with D maybe TRBD1 (6 bases). This CDR3 is 15 amino acids long. Per the germline V gene, CDR1 is SEHNR and CDR2 is FQNEAQ (reference sequence). V lost 3 bases and J lost 1, with 12 bases in between. As DNA, the CDR3 is TGTGCCAGCAGCTTTTCTGGGGGCCGGAACACTGAAGCTTTCTTT. It translates to CASSFSGGRNTEAFF.

This clonotype has ten or more counts. The chain has TRBV20-1 and TRBJ2-3; no definite D call. The germline gives CDR1 DFQATT, CDR2 SNEGSKA (reference sequence). CDR3 length equals 14 residues. Trimming removed 2 bases from V and 0 bases from J, with 9 bases in between. The CDR3 region is CSARRAVSTDTQYF. DNA for the CDR3: TGCAGTGCTAGAAGGGCAGTTAGCACAGATACGCAGTATTTT.

This clonotype appeared many times. The rearrangement links TRBV11-1 to TRBJ1-1; TRBD1 is a possible D gene (5 bases). V gave up 2 bases and J gave up 1 base, with 8 bases separating them. This CDR3 comprises 14 residues. The germline gives CDR1 SGHAT, CDR2 FQDESV (reference sequence). DNA for the CDR3: TGTGCCAGCAGCTTACCGGGGGGGAACACTGAAGCTTTCTTT. Translated: CASSLPGGNTEAFF.

This clonotype occurred many times. This chain links TRBV11-1 with TRBJ2-3; 13 bases agree with TRBD2. The CDR3 runs to 16 residues. CDR1 SGHAT and CDR2 FQDESV come from the germline V gene (reference sequence). V lost 0 bases and J lost 10; bases outside the gene matches: 7. In DNA form, the CDR3 reads TGTGCCAGCAGCTTAGCCTGGACTAGCGGGGGAGGCTCGCAGTATTTT. The encoded protein is CASSLAWTSGGGSQYF.